The TCR beta chain under discussion was sequenced for a study of cytomegalovirus exposure and HLA in healthy donors (dated by TCRdb to the late 2010s). The study in broad terms: A later analysis indicated that the 120 or so validation repertoires were generated on the platform also employed for the approximately 690 repertoires of the first cohort. To predict cytomegalovirus infection status, the study combined high-throughput TCR immunosequencing, statistical association of individual TCRs with disease status, and machine learning. The aim of the study was to test whether cataloging public T cell receptors could identify signatures of past pathogen exposure. In addition to the first cohort of hundreds of subjects, a separate validation cohort of 120 different subjects was used.

The donors were included in the validation cohort of over a hundred subjects, a group kept apart from the approximately 650-subject first cohort. The full study reports these points: In vitro tests confirmed that a few of the cytomegalovirus-associated TCR beta chains recognize cytomegalovirus antigens. In a later analysis, TCRs clustered in the first cohort were found to also tend to co-occur in the roughly 130 validation repertoires, with approximately 93% of cluster scores above 0. The authors suggested that the approach could potentially be extended to other disease states and immunological phenotypes. All 120 or so repertoires were used to score co-occurrence in the validation cohort in a later analysis, because that analysis had no HLA typing for the cohort. The classifier was reported to diagnose cytomegalovirus status with high specificity and sensitivity in both the original and validation cohorts. Across donors, most TCR sequences were observed very rarely, whereas some public TCRs were present in many individuals. In the study, some 160 TCR beta chains were listed as associated with cytomegalovirus.

Counted from cysteine to phenylalanine, this CDR3 has 13 amino acids. Just CDR3 DNA is preserved here, 39 bases in frame from base 1. In the germline V gene, CDR1 corresponds to SGHRS and CDR2 to YFSETQ. Ends trimmed: V by 4 bases, J by 6 bases; bases unmatched to a gene: 5. Concerning this clone: Its antigen is unknown. The record has no base qualities; no much larger clone is one base away.

Receptors were amplified or captured by the immunoSEQ multiplex PCR assay. Per the source publication's procedure: A statistical classification framework was built for diagnosing cytomegalovirus status from the catalog of TCR beta chain sequences. TCRdb re-hosts the immuneACCESS table, in-frame sequences only. Its copies lack some clones; in the studies checked, an unresolved V gene accounts for under half of them, and the cause for the rest is not known. Clone size and V and J calls were adopted from that table, with D and trimming inferred from the DNA. The table for this sample lists approximately 49,000 clones; roughly 93% of them were counted only once. The top ten clones comprise 1.4% to 1.5% of the sample.

Sequenced material: PBMCs. Recombination connected TRBV5-1 to TRBJ2-3, and 7 junction bases match TRBD1. This clonotype was sampled from a man aged 18 to 30 in good health and CMV-seronegative. The CDR3 is CASSPDRADTQYF. The DNA reads as follows: TGCGCCAGCAGCCCCGACAGGGCGGATACGCAGTATTTT.